This T cell receptor beta chain derives from a study of blood T cell repertoires in COVID-19. Looking at the study overall: There were acute and convalescent COVID-19 samples, and they came from the United States, Italy and Spain. T cells, B-cell-depleted T cells, or PBMCs provided the cDNA or gDNA that served as material.

Per germline, CDR1 SGDLS and CDR2 YYNGEE. The trim removed 3 bases at V and 9 bases at J, leaving 8 bases unmatched. The CDR3 totals 15 residues. Original methodology: Reference gene primer amplification in the assay estimated nucleated cell counts. Assay: immunoSEQ multiplex PCR; the TCRdb copy retains only in-frame clones and omits some. The DNA was the basis for D and trimming; V, J and clone size are from that table. Among some 340,000 clones listed, around 85% were seen once. The chain links TRBV9 to TRBJ2-1; the match to TRBD2 covers 11 bases. The sample taken for sequencing was peripheral blood. The origin of this receptor is a woman aged 18-35 years with acute or convalescent COVID-19. CDR3 in DNA: TGTGCCAGCAGCGGTACTAGCGGGAGAAAGGGTGAGCAGTTCTTC. It is translated as CASSGTSGRKGEQFF.